These T cell receptor beta chains were read from a single sample in a study of regulatory T cells in long-lasting Graves disease. TCRdb recomputed calls from the multiplex PCR reads with MiXCR, one row per CDR3 protein. The repertoire includes over 650,000 distinct CDR3 sequences, approximately 31% of them detected once, and roughly 40% sits in the top ten. The sequencing here drew on peripheral blood mononuclear cells (PBMCs), taken when the disease was refractory, from a patient treated with antithyroid drugs. These receptors were collected from a female donor with Graves disease. Each CDR3 is given with its conserved first and last residue. Fields, in order: J gene, V gene, clone size, D gene, CDR3 DNA, CDR3 protein. D genes are given only for firm matches. Clone sizes are given selectively: once, few, many, or a class where the clone is expanded.

TRBJ2-7	TRBV6-1	few	NA	TGTGCCAGCAGTGAAGAGAGTTTCTACGAGCAGTACTTC	CASSEESFYEQYF
TRBJ2-7	TRBV27	NA	NA	TGTGCCAGCAGTTTTTCGAACTCCTACGAGCAGTACTTC	CASSFSNSYEQYF
TRBJ1-2	TRBV15	many	NA	TGTGCCACCAGCAGAGCCCGGGCTAACTATGGCTACACCTTC	CATSRARANYGYTF
TRBJ2-7	TRBV2	many	TRBD2	TGTGCCAGCAGTGTCCTAGGGACTAGCGGCTACGAGCAGTACTTC	CASSVLGTSGYEQYF
TRBJ2-5	TRBV29-1	NA	TRBD1	TGCAGCGTTGATGGACAGGGGGCATTGGAGACCCAGTACTTC	CSVDGQGALETQYF
TRBJ1-4	TRBV7-3	NA	TRBD1	TGTGCCAGCAGCCCGAGACAGGGACCTGGTGAAAAACTGTTTTTT	CASSPRQGPGEKLFF
TRBJ1-4	TRBV29-1	NA	NA	TGCAGCGTTGGCGTGGATCGGCTGAATGAAAAACTGTTTTTT	CSVGVDRLNEKLFF
TRBJ1-5	TRBV28	many	TRBD1	TGTGCCAGCAGTTCGGACAGGGAGGATCAGCCCCAGCATTTT	CASSSDREDQPQHF
TRBJ1-5	TRBV7-8	few	NA	TGTGCCAGCAGCTTAGGAAATAGCCCCAATCAGCCCCAGCATTTT	CASSLGNSPNQPQHF
TRBJ2-2	TRBV7-6	NA	NA	TGTGCCAGCAGCCCCCTTGACAGCGGGGAGCTGTTTTTT	CASSPLDSGELFF
TRBJ2-7	TRBV11-3	NA	NA	TGTGCCAGCAGTCGAAGGATGGGCGAGCAGTACTTC	CASSRRMGEQYF
TRBJ1-1	TRBV5-4	few	NA	TGTGCCAGCAGCCTCGGCGGGACCGACGTTGATGAAGCTTTCTTT	CASSLGGTDVDEAFF
TRBJ1-6	TRBV12-3/TRBV12-4	few	NA	TGTGCCAGCAGGCTAGCGGGGGCCTCACCCCTCCACTTT	CASRLAGASPLHF
TRBJ2-7	TRBV19	once	NA	TGTGCCAGTAGCCCCAAACCCATGTACGAGCAGTACTTC	CASSPKPMYEQYF
TRBJ1-2	TRBV20-1	NA	NA	TGCAGTGCTAGTGCCGGAGGGTATGGCTACACCTTC	CSASAGGYGYTF
TRBJ1-5	TRBV20-1	NA	NA	TGCAGTGCTAGAGTAGACAGAAATCAGCCCCAGCATTTT	CSARVDRNQPQHF